The clone carrying this TCR beta chain was seen many times. V was trimmed by 4 bases and J by 3 bases, leaving 12 bases between them. The CDR3 totals 13 residues. Germline-derived CDR1 and CDR2 are SQVTM and ANQGSEA. The sample comes from a study of cytomegalovirus exposure and HLA in healthy donors. Profiling relied on immunoSEQ multiplex PCR, and the TCRdb table lists in-frame clones only, not all of them. The data contain more than 200,000 clones, roughly 90% of them singletons. This sequence joins TRBV29-1 and TRBJ1-1, with D tentatively TRBD1 (5 bases). Material for sequencing was PBMCs. This TCR derives from a man between 18 and 35 years old in good health and CMV-seropositive. CDR3 in amino acids: CSVAQGTDTEAFF. In DNA, the CDR3 is TGCAGCGTTGCTCAGGGCACGGACACTGAAGCTTTCTTT. Using reference TRBV29-1 and TRBJ1-1 for the parts outside the CDR3, the full variable domain is SAVISQKPSRDICQRGTSLTIQCQVDSQVTMMFWYRQQPGQSLTLIATANQGSEATYESGFVIDKFPISRPNLTFSTLTVSNMSPEDSSIYLCSVAQGTDTEAFFGQGTRLTVV.